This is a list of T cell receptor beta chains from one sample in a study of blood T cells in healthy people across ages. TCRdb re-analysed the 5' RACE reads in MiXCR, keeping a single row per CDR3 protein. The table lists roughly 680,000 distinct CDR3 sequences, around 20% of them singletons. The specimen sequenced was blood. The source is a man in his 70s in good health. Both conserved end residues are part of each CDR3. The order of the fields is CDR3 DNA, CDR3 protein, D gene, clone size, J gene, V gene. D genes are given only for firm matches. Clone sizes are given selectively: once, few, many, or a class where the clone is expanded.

CDR3 DNA: TGTGCCAGCAGCTTAGTACCCGACATTGAAGCTTTCTTT; CDR3 protein: CASSLVPDIEAFF; D gene: NA; clone size: NA; J gene: TRBJ1-1; V gene: TRBV11-1
CDR3 DNA: TGTGCCAGCAGTTCTAGCGGGAGAAGAGAGACCCAGTACTTC; CDR3 protein: CASSSSGRRETQYF; D gene: TRBD2; clone size: NA; J gene: TRBJ2-5; V gene: TRBV28
CDR3 DNA: TGTGCCAGCAGCCACGTAGGGGACACCGGGGAGCTGTTTTTT; CDR3 protein: CASSHVGDTGELFF; D gene: NA; clone size: few; J gene: TRBJ2-2; V gene: TRBV4-2
CDR3 DNA: TGCGCCAACAGCCAAGGGGGACTAGACACAGATACGCAGTATTTT; CDR3 protein: CANSQGGLDTDTQYF; D gene: TRBD2; clone size: NA; J gene: TRBJ2-3; V gene: TRBV4-1
CDR3 DNA: TGTGCCAGCAGTTTTCATTCTGTTAAAGAGACCCAGTACTTC; CDR3 protein: CASSFHSVKETQYF; D gene: NA; clone size: few; J gene: TRBJ2-5; V gene: TRBV28
CDR3 DNA: TGTGCCATCAGTGAGCCGAGAGCGGGAGCGACCCAGTACTTC; CDR3 protein: CAISEPRAGATQYF; D gene: TRBD2; clone size: many; J gene: TRBJ2-5; V gene: TRBV10-3
CDR3 DNA: TGCAGTGGGGTACAGCAAGAGACCCAGTACTTC; CDR3 protein: CSGVQQETQYF; D gene: NA; clone size: many; J gene: TRBJ2-5; V gene: TRBV20-1
CDR3 DNA: TGTGCCAGCAGTTTTACAGCGGGGTCCGTTTACGAGCAGTACTTC; CDR3 protein: CASSFTAGSVYEQYF; D gene: TRBD2; clone size: few; J gene: TRBJ2-7; V gene: TRBV28
CDR3 DNA: TGTGCCAGCAGCCAAGAATTGAGGAAACAAGAGACCCAGTACTTC; CDR3 protein: CASSQELRKQETQYF; D gene: NA; clone size: few; J gene: TRBJ2-5; V gene: TRBV3-1
CDR3 DNA: TGTGCCGGCAGCTACGGGACAGGGGGCCTCAGCACTGAAGCTTTCTTT; CDR3 protein: CAGSYGTGGLSTEAFF; D gene: TRBD1; clone size: NA; J gene: TRBJ1-1; V gene: TRBV6-2/TRBV6-3
CDR3 DNA: TGTGCCACCAGTGATCCGGGGACAGTACCCAATGAGCAGTTCTTC; CDR3 protein: CATSDPGTVPNEQFF; D gene: TRBD1; clone size: NA; J gene: TRBJ2-1; V gene: TRBV24-1
CDR3 DNA: TGTGCCAGCAGCCTAGCGGGCAGCGGGGGGTCCTACAATGAGCAGTTCTTC; CDR3 protein: CASSLAGSGGSYNEQFF; D gene: TRBD2; clone size: few; J gene: TRBJ2-1; V gene: TRBV7-2
CDR3 DNA: TGTGCCAGCAGTGAAAGGATAGCGGCACTCGAGCAGTACTTT; CDR3 protein: CASSERIAALEQYF; D gene: NA; clone size: few; J gene: TRBJ2-7; V gene: TRBV2
CDR3 DNA: TGTGCCAGCAGTTCTACCCGGCGCACAGATACGCAGTATTTT; CDR3 protein: CASSSTRRTDTQYF; D gene: NA; clone size: NA; J gene: TRBJ2-3; V gene: TRBV6-5
CDR3 DNA: TGCAGCGTTGATAGTTTGGTGAACACTGAAGCTTTCTTT; CDR3 protein: CSVDSLVNTEAFF; D gene: NA; clone size: NA; J gene: TRBJ1-1; V gene: TRBV29-1
CDR3 DNA: TGTGCCAGCAGCTCTAGCGGAGTCACCTCTGGGGCCAACGTCCTGACTTTC; CDR3 protein: CASSSSGVTSGANVLTF; D gene: TRBD2; clone size: NA; J gene: TRBJ2-6; V gene: TRBV5-5
CDR3 DNA: TGTGCCAGCAGCGCGGGACTAGCGGGAGGGTCAGATACGCAGTATTTT; CDR3 protein: CASSAGLAGGSDTQYF; D gene: TRBD2; clone size: NA; J gene: TRBJ2-3; V gene: TRBV9
CDR3 DNA: TGTGCCAGCAGCCCCGGTGCTAGCGGGAGGGCCGTCTACGATCAGTACTTC; CDR3 protein: CASSPGASGRAVYDQYF; D gene: TRBD2; clone size: few; J gene: TRBJ2-7; V gene: TRBV7-2
CDR3 DNA: TGTGCCAGCAGTACCGGACTAGCGGGAACCGGGGAGCTGTTTTTT; CDR3 protein: CASSTGLAGTGELFF; D gene: TRBD2; clone size: few; J gene: TRBJ2-2; V gene: TRBV6-5
CDR3 DNA: TGTGCCAGCAGCCAAGATCTAGCGGGAATCGATGGGCAGTTCTTC; CDR3 protein: CASSQDLAGIDGQFF; D gene: TRBD2; clone size: NA; J gene: TRBJ2-1; V gene: TRBV3-1
CDR3 DNA: TGCAGTGCTAGAGATGGGGCAGGGCAATTCTATGGCTACACCTTC; CDR3 protein: CSARDGAGQFYGYTF; D gene: NA; clone size: few; J gene: TRBJ1-2; V gene: TRBV20-1
CDR3 DNA: TGTGCCAGCAGCCTGAGGGAGGGATTTCCTTCCTACGAGCAGTACTTC; CDR3 protein: CASSLREGFPSYEQYF; D gene: TRBD2; clone size: NA; J gene: TRBJ2-7; V gene: TRBV7-9
CDR3 DNA: TGTGCCAGCAGGGTGGGCACTGAAGCTTTCTTT; CDR3 protein: CASRVGTEAFF; D gene: NA; clone size: NA; J gene: TRBJ1-1; V gene: TRBV7-9
CDR3 DNA: TGTGCCAGCAGAATAGTAGGGCCCGGTGGCTACACCTTC; CDR3 protein: CASRIVGPGGYTF; D gene: NA; clone size: NA; J gene: TRBJ1-2; V gene: TRBV6-2/TRBV6-3
CDR3 DNA: TGTGCCAGCAGCCCGAGCGGAAGCTACGAGCAGTACTTC; CDR3 protein: CASSPSGSYEQYF; D gene: NA; clone size: many; J gene: TRBJ2-7; V gene: TRBV9
CDR3 DNA: TGCGCCAGCAGCCAAGCCGACGGAGTTAATGAAAAACTGTTTTTT; CDR3 protein: CASSQADGVNEKLFF; D gene: NA; clone size: many; J gene: TRBJ1-4; V gene: TRBV4-3
CDR3 DNA: TGCGCCAGCAGCTGGACAGTAACCCAAGAGACCCAGTACTTC; CDR3 protein: CASSWTVTQETQYF; D gene: NA; clone size: few; J gene: TRBJ2-5; V gene: TRBV5-1
CDR3 DNA: TGCGCCAGCAGCTGGTTGCAGGGGACCGACGAGCAGTACTTC; CDR3 protein: CASSWLQGTDEQYF; D gene: NA; clone size: many; J gene: TRBJ2-7; V gene: TRBV5-1
CDR3 DNA: TGCAGCGCGAGAGCTGGAGAAAAACTGTTTTTT; CDR3 protein: CSARAGEKLFF; D gene: NA; clone size: NA; J gene: TRBJ1-4; V gene: TRBV29-1
CDR3 DNA: TGCGCCAGCAGCTTAACTAGCGGGGGAGCCTACGAGCAGTACTTC; CDR3 protein: CASSLTSGGAYEQYF; D gene: TRBD2; clone size: NA; J gene: TRBJ2-7; V gene: TRBV5-1
CDR3 DNA: TGCAGTGCTAGAGAACCGAGGACCTACGAGCAGTACTTC; CDR3 protein: CSAREPRTYEQYF; D gene: NA; clone size: NA; J gene: TRBJ2-7; V gene: TRBV20-1
CDR3 DNA: TGTGCCAGCTCACCAGTTCCGGATCACCCCCAGCATTTT; CDR3 protein: CASSPVPDHPQHF; D gene: NA; clone size: NA; J gene: TRBJ1-5; V gene: TRBV18
CDR3 DNA: TGTGCCAGCAGCTTTAGTAGCGGGAAGGTCGAGCAGTACTTC; CDR3 protein: CASSFSSGKVEQYF; D gene: TRBD2; clone size: few; J gene: TRBJ2-7; V gene: TRBV7-9
CDR3 DNA: TGCAGTGCTAGAGCTTGGATATTAGGGCTCCACAATGAGCAGTTCTTC; CDR3 protein: CSARAWILGLHNEQFF; D gene: NA; clone size: few; J gene: TRBJ2-1; V gene: TRBV20-1
CDR3 DNA: TGCAGTGCTTTTACCCCGAGCTCCTACGAGCAGTACTTC; CDR3 protein: CSAFTPSSYEQYF; D gene: NA; clone size: NA; J gene: TRBJ2-7; V gene: TRBV20-1
CDR3 DNA: TGTGCCAGCAGCCTAGGGACAGGGTGGGACACTGAAGCTTTCTTT; CDR3 protein: CASSLGTGWDTEAFF; D gene: TRBD1; clone size: few; J gene: TRBJ1-1; V gene: TRBV7-2
CDR3 DNA: TGCGCCAGCAGCTCCCGGACAGGGGGGTACGAGCAGTACTTC; CDR3 protein: CASSSRTGGYEQYF; D gene: TRBD1; clone size: NA; J gene: TRBJ2-7; V gene: TRBV5-1
CDR3 DNA: TGCAGCGTTGAAGAAGGGACAGGTGGTGAAAAACTGTTTTTT; CDR3 protein: CSVEEGTGGEKLFF; D gene: TRBD1; clone size: few; J gene: TRBJ1-4; V gene: TRBV29-1
CDR3 DNA: TGTGCCAGCAGCTTGGAGGGGTGGGACAATCAGCCCCAGCATTTT; CDR3 protein: CASSLEGWDNQPQHF; D gene: NA; clone size: few; J gene: TRBJ1-5; V gene: TRBV5-5
CDR3 DNA: TGTGCCAGCAGCACGACGGGACAAAGCAATCAGCCCCAGCATTTT; CDR3 protein: CASSTTGQSNQPQHF; D gene: NA; clone size: few; J gene: TRBJ1-5; V gene: TRBV28
CDR3 DNA: TGTGCCATCAGTGAGTCGAAAGTGGGAGTCTCAGATACGCAGTATTTT; CDR3 protein: CAISESKVGVSDTQYF; D gene: NA; clone size: NA; J gene: TRBJ2-3; V gene: TRBV10-3
CDR3 DNA: TGTGCCAACAGAAAAACAGGGAACACAGATACGCAGTATTTT; CDR3 protein: CANRKTGNTDTQYF; D gene: NA; clone size: NA; J gene: TRBJ2-3; V gene: TRBV6-2/TRBV6-3
CDR3 DNA: TGTGCCACCAGTAAGGACCGTCTTCTTGTAACCTCATATGAGCAGTTCTTC; CDR3 protein: CATSKDRLLVTSYEQFF; D gene: NA; clone size: NA; J gene: TRBJ2-1; V gene: TRBV15
CDR3 DNA: TGTGCCAGCTCACCATTGGGACAGGGGGTAACCGAGCAGTACTTC; CDR3 protein: CASSPLGQGVTEQYF; D gene: TRBD1; clone size: once; J gene: TRBJ2-7; V gene: TRBV18
CDR3 DNA: TGTGCCAGCAGCCAAGGGACTCAGAATGAGCAGTTCTTC; CDR3 protein: CASSQGTQNEQFF; D gene: NA; clone size: NA; J gene: TRBJ2-1; V gene: TRBV3-1
CDR3 DNA: TGTGCCAGCAGCTTACGGGGCCGCAGGGGAAGCGAGCAGTACTTC; CDR3 protein: CASSLRGRRGSEQYF; D gene: NA; clone size: NA; J gene: TRBJ2-7; V gene: TRBV7-2
CDR3 DNA: TGCAGCGTTGAAGCTTGGCGACAGGGTGGTCAGACCCAGTACTTC; CDR3 protein: CSVEAWRQGGQTQYF; D gene: TRBD1; clone size: few; J gene: TRBJ2-5; V gene: TRBV29-1
CDR3 DNA: TGTGCCAGCAGTTACTCGAGGCTAGCGGGATTGTATGAGCAGTTCTTC; CDR3 protein: CASSYSRLAGLYEQFF; D gene: TRBD2; clone size: few; J gene: TRBJ2-1; V gene: TRBV6-2/TRBV6-3
CDR3 DNA: TGTGCCAGCAGCCAGCGGGACAGGAGCCCCTACGAGCAGTACTTC; CDR3 protein: CASSQRDRSPYEQYF; D gene: NA; clone size: few; J gene: TRBJ2-7; V gene: TRBV5-6
CDR3 DNA: TGCAGTGGTAAAGCGGGCGGATGGGCCTACGAGCAGTACTTC; CDR3 protein: CSGKAGGWAYEQYF; D gene: NA; clone size: NA; J gene: TRBJ2-7; V gene: TRBV20-1
CDR3 DNA: TGCAGTGCTAGTCCAGGGGGCGTCACTGAAGCTTTCTTT; CDR3 protein: CSASPGGVTEAFF; D gene: TRBD1; clone size: few; J gene: TRBJ1-1; V gene: TRBV20-1
CDR3 DNA: TGTGCCAGCAGTTCCTCCGAGCCGGGCGAGCAGTACTTC; CDR3 protein: CASSSSEPGEQYF; D gene: NA; clone size: few; J gene: TRBJ2-7; V gene: TRBV12-3/TRBV12-4
CDR3 DNA: TGTGCCAGCAGCCCCACCAGACAGGAGACCTACGAGCAGTACTTC; CDR3 protein: CASSPTRQETYEQYF; D gene: NA; clone size: NA; J gene: TRBJ2-7; V gene: TRBV2